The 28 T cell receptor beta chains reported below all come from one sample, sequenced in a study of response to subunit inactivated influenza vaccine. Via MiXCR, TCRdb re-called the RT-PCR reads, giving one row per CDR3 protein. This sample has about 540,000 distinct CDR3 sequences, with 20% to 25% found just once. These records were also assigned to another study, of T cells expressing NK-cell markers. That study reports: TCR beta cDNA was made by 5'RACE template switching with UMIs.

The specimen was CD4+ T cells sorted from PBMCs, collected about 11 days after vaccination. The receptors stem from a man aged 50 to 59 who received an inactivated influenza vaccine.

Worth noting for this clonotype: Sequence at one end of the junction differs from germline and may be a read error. CDR3 DNA: TGTGCCAGCAGTGGACAGGGCAGCACTCAGCCCCAGCATTTT. Amino acid sequence: CASSGQGSTQPQHF. The V gene is TRBV2, the J gene TRBJ1-5, with TRBD1 matching 7 bases. Germline V CDR1 and CDR2: SNHLY, FYNNEI. This CDR3 comprises 14 residues.

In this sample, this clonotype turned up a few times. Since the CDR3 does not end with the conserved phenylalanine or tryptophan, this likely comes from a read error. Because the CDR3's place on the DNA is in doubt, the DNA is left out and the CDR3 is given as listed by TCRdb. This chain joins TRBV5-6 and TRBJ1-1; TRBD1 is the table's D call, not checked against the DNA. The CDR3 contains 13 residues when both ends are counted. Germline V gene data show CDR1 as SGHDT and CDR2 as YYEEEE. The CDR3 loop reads CASSLFRQGLFFV.

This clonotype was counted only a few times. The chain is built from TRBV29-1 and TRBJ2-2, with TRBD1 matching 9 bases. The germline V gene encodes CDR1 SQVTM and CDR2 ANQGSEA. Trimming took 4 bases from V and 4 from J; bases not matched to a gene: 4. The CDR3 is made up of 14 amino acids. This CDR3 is CSVGTGVSTGELFF. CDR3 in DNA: TGCAGCGTTGGGACAGGGGTTAGCACCGGGGAGCTGTTTTTT.

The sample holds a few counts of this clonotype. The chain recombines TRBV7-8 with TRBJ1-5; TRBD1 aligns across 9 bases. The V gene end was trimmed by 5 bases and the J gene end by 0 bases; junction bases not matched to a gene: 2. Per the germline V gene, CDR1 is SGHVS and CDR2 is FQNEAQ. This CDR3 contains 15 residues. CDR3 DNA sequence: TGTGCCAGCAGCAGACAGGGGGATAGCAATCAGCCCCAGCATTTT. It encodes CASSRQGDSNQPQHF.

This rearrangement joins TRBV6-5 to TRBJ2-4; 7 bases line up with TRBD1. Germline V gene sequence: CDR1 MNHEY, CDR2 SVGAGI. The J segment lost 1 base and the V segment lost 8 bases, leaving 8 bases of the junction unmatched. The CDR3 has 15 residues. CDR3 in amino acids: CASRLEGAAKNIQYF. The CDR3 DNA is TGTGCCAGCCGACTCGAGGGGGCCGCCAAAAACATTCAGTACTTC.

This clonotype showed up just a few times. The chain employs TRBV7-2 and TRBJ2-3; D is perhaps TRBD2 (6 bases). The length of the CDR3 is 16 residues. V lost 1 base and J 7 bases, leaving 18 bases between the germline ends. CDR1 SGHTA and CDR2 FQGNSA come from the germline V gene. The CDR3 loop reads CASSLGAGRATNTQYF. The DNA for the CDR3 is TGTGCCAGCAGCTTAGGCGCGGGGCGGGCTACGAATACGCAGTATTTT.

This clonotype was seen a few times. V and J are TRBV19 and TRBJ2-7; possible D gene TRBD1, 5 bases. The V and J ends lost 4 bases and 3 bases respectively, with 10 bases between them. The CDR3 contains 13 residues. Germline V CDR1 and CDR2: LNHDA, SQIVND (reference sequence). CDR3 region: CASSTRVDYEQYF. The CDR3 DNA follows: TGTGCCAGTAGTACCAGGGTAGACTACGAGCAGTACTTC.

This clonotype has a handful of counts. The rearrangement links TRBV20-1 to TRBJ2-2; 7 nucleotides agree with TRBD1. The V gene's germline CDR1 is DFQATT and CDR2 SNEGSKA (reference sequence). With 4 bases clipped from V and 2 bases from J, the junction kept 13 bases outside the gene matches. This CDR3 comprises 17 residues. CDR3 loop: CSAKQMTGTYNTGELFF. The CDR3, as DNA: TGCAGTGCTAAACAAATGACAGGGACCTACAACACCGGGGAGCTGTTTTTT.

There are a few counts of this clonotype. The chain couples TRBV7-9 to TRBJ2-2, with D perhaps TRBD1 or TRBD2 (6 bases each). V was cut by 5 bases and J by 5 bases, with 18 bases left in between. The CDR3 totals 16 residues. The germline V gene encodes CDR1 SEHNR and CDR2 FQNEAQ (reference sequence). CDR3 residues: CASSPGSGARTGELFF. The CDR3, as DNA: TGTGCCAGCAGCCCCGGTTCGGGGGCTAGGACCGGGGAGCTGTTTTTT.

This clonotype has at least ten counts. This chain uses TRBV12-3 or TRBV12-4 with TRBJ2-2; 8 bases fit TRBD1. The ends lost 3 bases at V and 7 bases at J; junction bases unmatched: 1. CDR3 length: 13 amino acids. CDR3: CASSFGQGGELFF. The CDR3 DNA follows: TGTGCCAGCAGTTTCGGACAGGGCGGGGAGCTGTTTTTT.

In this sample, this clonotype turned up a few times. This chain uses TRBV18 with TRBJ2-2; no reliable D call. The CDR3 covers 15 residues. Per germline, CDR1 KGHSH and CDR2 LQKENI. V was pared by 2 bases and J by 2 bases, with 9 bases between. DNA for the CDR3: TGTGCCAGCTCACCATGGCAGGTTAACACCGGGGAGCTGTTTTTT. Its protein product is CASSPWQVNTGELFF. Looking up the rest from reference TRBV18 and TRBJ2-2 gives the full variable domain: NAGVMQNPRHLVRRRGQEARLRCSPMKGHSHVYWYRQLPEEGLKFMVYLQKENIIDESGMPKERFSAEFPKEGPSILRIQQVVRGDSAAYFCASSPWQVNTGELFFGEGSRLTVL.

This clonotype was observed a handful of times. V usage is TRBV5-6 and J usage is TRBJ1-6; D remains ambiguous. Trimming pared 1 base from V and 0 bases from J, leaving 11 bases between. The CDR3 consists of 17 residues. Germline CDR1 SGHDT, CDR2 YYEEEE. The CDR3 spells CASSLLQAYSYNSPLHF. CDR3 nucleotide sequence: TGTGCCAGCAGCTTGTTGCAGGCTTACTCCTATAATTCACCCCTCCACTTT.

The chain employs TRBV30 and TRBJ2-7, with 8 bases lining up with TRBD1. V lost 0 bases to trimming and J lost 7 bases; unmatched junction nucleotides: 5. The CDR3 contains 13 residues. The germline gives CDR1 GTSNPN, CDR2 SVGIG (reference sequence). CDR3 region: CAWSVFYRGEQYF. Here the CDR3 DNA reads TGTGCCTGGAGTGTATTTTACAGGGGGGAGCAGTACTTC. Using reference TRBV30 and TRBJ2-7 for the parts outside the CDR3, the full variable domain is SQTIHQWPATLVQPVGSPLSLECTVEGTSNPNLYWYRQAAGRGLQLLFYSVGIGQISSEVPQNLSASRPQDRQFILSSKKLLLSDSGFYLCAWSVFYRGEQYFGPGTRLTVT.

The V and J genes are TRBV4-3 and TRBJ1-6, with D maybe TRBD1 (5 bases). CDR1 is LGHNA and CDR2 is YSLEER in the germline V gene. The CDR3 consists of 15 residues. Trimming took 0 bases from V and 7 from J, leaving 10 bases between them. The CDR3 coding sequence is TGCGCCAGCAGCCAAGACAAAGGGGTAAATTCACCCCTCCACTTT. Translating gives CASSQDKGVNSPLHF.

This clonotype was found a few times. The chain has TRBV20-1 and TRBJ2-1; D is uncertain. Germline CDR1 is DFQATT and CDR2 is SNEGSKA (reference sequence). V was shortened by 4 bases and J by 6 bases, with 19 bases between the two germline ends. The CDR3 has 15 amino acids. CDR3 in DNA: TGCAGTGCTATACTTCCCGACCGACTTGTCAATGAGCAGTTCTTC. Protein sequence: CSAILPDRLVNEQFF.

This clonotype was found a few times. This chain's CDR3 is CSARRESRNTGELFF. CDR3 in DNA: TGCAGTGCTAGAAGGGAGTCACGGAACACCGGGGAGCTGTTTTTT. The rearrangement uses TRBV20-1 and TRBJ2-2; D may be TRBD2 (5 bases). CDR1 and CDR2 (germline): DFQATT, SNEGSKA (reference sequence). The CDR3 is made up of 15 amino acids. Trimming shortened V by 2 bases and J by 1 base, and 11 bases separated the two germline ends.

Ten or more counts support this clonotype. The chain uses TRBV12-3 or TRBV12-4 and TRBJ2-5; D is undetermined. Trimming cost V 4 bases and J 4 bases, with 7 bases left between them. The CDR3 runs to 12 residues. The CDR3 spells CASSWGPETQYF. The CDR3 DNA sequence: TGTGCCAGCAGTTGGGGTCCAGAGACCCAGTACTTC.

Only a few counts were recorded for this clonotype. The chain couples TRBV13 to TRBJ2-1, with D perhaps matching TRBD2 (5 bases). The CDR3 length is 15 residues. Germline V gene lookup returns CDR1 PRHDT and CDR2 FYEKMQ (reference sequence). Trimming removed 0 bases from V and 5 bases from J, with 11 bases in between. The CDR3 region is CASSLGYTRNNEQFF. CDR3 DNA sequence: TGTGCCAGCAGCTTAGGATATACTAGAAACAATGAGCAGTTCTTC.

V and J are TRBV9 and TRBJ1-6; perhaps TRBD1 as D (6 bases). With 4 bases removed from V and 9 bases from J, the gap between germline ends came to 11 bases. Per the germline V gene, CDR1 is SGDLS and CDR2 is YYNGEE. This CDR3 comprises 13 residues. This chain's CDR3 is CASSSGGSSPLHF. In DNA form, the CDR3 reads TGTGCCAGCAGCTCCGGGGGCTCTTCACCCCTCCACTTT.

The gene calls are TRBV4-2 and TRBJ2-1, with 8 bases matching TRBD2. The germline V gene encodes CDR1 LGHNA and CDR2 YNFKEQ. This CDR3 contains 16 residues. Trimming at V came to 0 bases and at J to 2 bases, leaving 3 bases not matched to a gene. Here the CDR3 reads CASSQDRGGTYNEQFF. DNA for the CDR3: TGTGCCAGCAGCCAAGACCGGGGGGGCACCTACAATGAGCAGTTCTTC.

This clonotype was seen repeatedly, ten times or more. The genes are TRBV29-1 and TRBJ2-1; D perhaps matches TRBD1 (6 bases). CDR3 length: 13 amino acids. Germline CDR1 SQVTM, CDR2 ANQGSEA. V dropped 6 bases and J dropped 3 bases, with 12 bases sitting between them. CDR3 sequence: CSVSGQSYNEQFF. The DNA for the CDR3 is TGCAGCGTCTCCGGACAGAGCTACAATGAGCAGTTCTTC.

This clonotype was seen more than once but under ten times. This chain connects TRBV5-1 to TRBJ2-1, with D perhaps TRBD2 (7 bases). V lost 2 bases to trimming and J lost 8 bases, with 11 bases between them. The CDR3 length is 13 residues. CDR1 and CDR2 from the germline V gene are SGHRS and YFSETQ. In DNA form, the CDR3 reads TGCGCCAGCAGCTTAAGGGGGGGCCATGAGCAGTTCTTC. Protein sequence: CASSLRGGHEQFF.

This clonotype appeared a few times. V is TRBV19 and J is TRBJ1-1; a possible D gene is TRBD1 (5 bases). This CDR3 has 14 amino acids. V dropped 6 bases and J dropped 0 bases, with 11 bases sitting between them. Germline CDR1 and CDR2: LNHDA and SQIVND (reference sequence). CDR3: CASRFREMNTEAFF. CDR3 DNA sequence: TGTGCCAGTAGGTTCAGGGAGATGAACACTGAAGCTTTCTTT.

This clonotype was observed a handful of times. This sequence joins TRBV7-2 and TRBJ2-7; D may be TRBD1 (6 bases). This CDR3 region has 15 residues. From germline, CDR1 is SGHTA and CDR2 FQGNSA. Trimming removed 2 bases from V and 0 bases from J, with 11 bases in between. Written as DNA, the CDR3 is TGTGCCAGCAGCTTAATGGGACACCACTCCTACGAGCAGTACTTC. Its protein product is CASSLMGHHSYEQYF. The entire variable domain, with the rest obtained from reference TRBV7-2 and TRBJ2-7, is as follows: GAGVSQSPSNKVTEKGKDVELRCDPISGHTALYWYRQSLGQGLEFLIYFQGNSAPDKSGLPSDRFSAERTGGSVSTLTIQRTQQEDSAVYLCASSLMGHHSYEQYFGPGTRLTVT.

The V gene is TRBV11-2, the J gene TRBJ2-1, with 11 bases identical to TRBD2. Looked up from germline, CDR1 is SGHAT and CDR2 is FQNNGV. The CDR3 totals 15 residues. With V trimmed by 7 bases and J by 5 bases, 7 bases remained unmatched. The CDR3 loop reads CASIEGLADHNEQFF. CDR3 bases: TGTGCCAGCATCGAGGGACTAGCGGACCACAATGAGCAGTTCTTC.

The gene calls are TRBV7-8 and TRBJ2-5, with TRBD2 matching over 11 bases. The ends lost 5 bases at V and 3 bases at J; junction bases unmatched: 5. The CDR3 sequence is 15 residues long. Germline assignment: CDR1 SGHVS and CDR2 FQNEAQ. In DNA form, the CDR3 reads TGTGCCAGCAGCCCAACTAGCGGGGGTGAAGAGACCCAGTACTTC. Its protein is CASSPTSGGEETQYF.

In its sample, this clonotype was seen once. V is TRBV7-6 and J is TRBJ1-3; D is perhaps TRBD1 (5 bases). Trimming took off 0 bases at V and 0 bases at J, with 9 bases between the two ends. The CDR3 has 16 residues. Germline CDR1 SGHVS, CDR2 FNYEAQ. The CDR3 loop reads CASSLARGHSGNTIYF. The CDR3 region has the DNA TGTGCCAGCAGCTTAGCCCGGGGCCACTCTGGAAACACCATATATTTT. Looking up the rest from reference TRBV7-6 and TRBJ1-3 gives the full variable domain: GAGVSQSPRYKVTKRGQDVALRCDPISGHVSLYWYRQALGQGPEFLTYFNYEAQQDKSGLPNDRFSAERPEGSISTLTIQRTEQRDSAMYRCASSLARGHSGNTIYFGEGSWLTVV.

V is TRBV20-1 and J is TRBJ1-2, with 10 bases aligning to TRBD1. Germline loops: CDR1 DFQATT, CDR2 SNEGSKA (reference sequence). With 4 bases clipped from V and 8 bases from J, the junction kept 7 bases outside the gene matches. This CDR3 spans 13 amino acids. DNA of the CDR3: TGCAGTGCTACGTGGACAGGGGGAAAAGGCTACACCTTC. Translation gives CSATWTGGKGYTF.